The 31 T cell receptor beta chains below all came from one sample that was sequenced in a study of blood T cell repertoires in COVID-19 (dated by TCRdb to the early 2020s). Preparation of the library involved the immunoSEQ multiplex PCR assay. What TCRdb holds here is the immuneACCESS table cut down to in-frame rearrangements. Part of the clones is not present; checked against another copy, under half of the missing clones reflect an unresolved V gene, and the others are unexplained. The sample includes 100,000 or so clones, with nearly 95% observed a single time. The top ten clonotypes cover about 4.5% of the sample. The sequenced sample consisted of peripheral blood. The receptors derive from a human donor with active COVID-19. The donor label of this sample is uncertain.

This clone was found once. The chain couples TRBV5-1 to TRBJ1-6; 7 positions agree with TRBD1. Germline CDR1 and CDR2: SGHRS and YFSETQ. This CDR3 has 14 residues. V trimming: 4 bases; J trimming: 10 bases; junction bases outside the gene matches: 8. The CDR3 DNA is TGCGCCAGCAGCGCACAGGGGCAAGTCTCACCCCTCCACTTT. Translated: CASSAQGQVSPLHF. Filled out from reference TRBV5-1 and TRBJ1-6, the complete variable domain reads KAGVTQTPRYLIKTRGQQVTLSCSPISGHRSVSWYQQTPGQGLQFLFEYFSETQRNKGNFPGRFSGRQFSNSRSEMNVSTLELGDSALYLCASSAQGQVSPLHFGNGTRLTVT.

The chain recombines TRBV27 with TRBJ1-6; TRBD1 matches at 7 bases. V trimming: 5 bases; J trimming: 2 bases; junction bases outside the gene matches: 6. The CDR3 has 16 amino acids. Germline V lookup: CDR1 MNHEY, CDR2 SMNVEV (reference sequence). CDR3 residues: CASSTGVVAYNSPLHF. The CDR3, as DNA: TGTGCCAGCAGTACAGGGGTTGTAGCCTATAATTCACCCCTCCACTTT.

Only a few counts were recorded for this clone. The rearrangement uses TRBV7-2 and TRBJ2-7; TRBD2 agrees at 9 bases. Germline lookup yields CDR1 SGHTA and CDR2 FQGNSA. The CDR3 runs to 15 residues. Germline trimming cut 6 bases from V and 5 bases from J; bases unmatched to any gene: 11. In nucleotides, the CDR3 is TGTGCCAGCAGGGATCGTAGCGGGAGTACCCACGAGCAGTACTTC. Translating gives CASRDRSGSTHEQYF. The variable domain in full, with the rest retrieved from reference TRBV7-2 and TRBJ2-7, is GAGVSQSPSNKVTEKGKDVELRCDPISGHTALYWYRQSLGQGLEFLIYFQGNSAPDKSGLPSDRFSAERTGGSVSTLTIQRTQQEDSAVYLCASRDRSGSTHEQYFGPGTRLTVT.

This clone occurred a few times. The chain couples TRBV6-5 to TRBJ2-6; D remains unclear. This CDR3 is 14 amino acids long. Germline-derived CDR1 and CDR2 are MNHEY and SVGAGI. Trimming took 5 bases from V and 4 from J, leaving 9 bases between them. CDR3: CASSLFSGANVLTF. CDR3 in DNA: TGTGCCAGCAGTCTGTTTAGCGGGGCCAACGTCCTGACTTTC.

This chain uses TRBV3-1 (or the pseudogene TRBV3-2) with TRBJ2-1; 8 nucleotides align to TRBD2. The length of the CDR3 is 15 residues. Trimming at V came to 2 bases and at J to 3 bases, leaving 3 bases not matched to a gene. Germline CDR1 is LGHDT and CDR2 is YNNKEL (reference sequence). CDR3 sequence: CASSQFAGGYNEQFF. CDR3 nucleotides: TGTGCCAGCAGCCAATTTGCGGGGGGCTACAATGAGCAGTTCTTC.

This clone was counted a single time. The V gene is TRBV7-2, the J gene TRBJ2-7, with 8 bases aligning to TRBD2. Germline V gene data show CDR1 as SGHTA and CDR2 as FQGNSA. The CDR3 extends over 14 amino acids. Unmatched junction bases numbered 1, after V lost 1 base and J lost 2 bases. The CDR3 DNA is TGTGCCAGCAGCTTAGTAGCGGGACCCTACGAGCAGTACTTC. Protein sequence: CASSLVAGPYEQYF.

This CDR3 reads CASSLEQGTEQFF. CDR3 bases: TGTGCCAGCAGTTTAGAGCAGGGGACTGAGCAGTTCTTC. The chain joins TRBV12-3 or TRBV12-4 to TRBJ2-1; possibly TRBD1 for D (6 bases). The CDR3 sequence is 13 residues long. Trimming took off 1 base at V and 9 bases at J, with 10 bases between the two ends.

V is TRBV29-1 and J is TRBJ2-3, with 8 bases lining up with TRBD1. Germline V lookup: CDR1 SQVTM, CDR2 ANQGSEA. The CDR3 loop spans 14 amino acids. The V and J ends lost 8 bases and 3 bases, in that order; junction bases with no gene match: 10. The CDR3 DNA reads TGCAGCACCACCGGACAGGGTAATACAGATACGCAGTATTTT. Translating it yields CSTTGQGNTDTQYF.

The V gene is TRBV19, the J gene TRBJ2-5; 10 bases agree with TRBD2. There are 16 residues in the CDR3. The germline V gene has CDR1 LNHDA and CDR2 SQIVND (reference sequence). Losses at the gene ends were 1 base for V and 4 bases for J; bases not matched to a gene: 6. CDR3 region: CASSIGLAGVGETQYF. In DNA, the CDR3 is TGTGCCAGTAGTATAGGGCTAGCGGGAGTCGGAGAGACCCAGTACTTC.

The gene calls are TRBV29-1 and TRBJ1-1; D unclear. Trimming stripped 4 bases from V and 4 bases from J, with 13 bases between. The CDR3 spans 13 residues. Germline values: CDR1 SQVTM, CDR2 ANQGSEA. CDR3 amino acids: CSVGPLTGTEAFF. The CDR3 nucleotides are TGCAGCGTTGGCCCCCTCACGGGCACTGAAGCTTTCTTT.

In its sample, this clone was seen once. The chain employs TRBV7-2 and TRBJ1-4; no clear D gene. V lost 1 base, J lost 8 bases, and 14 bases lay in between. Germline V CDR1 and CDR2: SGHTA, FQGNSA. The CDR3 spans 15 residues. CDR3 sequence reads: CASSLGSGGGEKLFF. The CDR3 DNA reads TGTGCCAGCAGCTTAGGCTCCGGCGGTGGCGAAAAACTGTTTTTT.

The V and J genes are TRBV7-2 and TRBJ2-7, with D possibly being TRBD1 (6 bases). The V end lost 1 base, the J end lost 2 bases, and 15 bases lay between the germline ends. This CDR3 spans 16 amino acids. CDR1 is SGHTA, CDR2 FQGNSA, per germline. CDR3 coding DNA: TGTGCCAGCAGCTTAGGTGGGACACTTATTACCTACGAGCAGTACTTC. This translates into CASSLGGTLITYEQYF.

V is TRBV18 and J is TRBJ2-1; 12 bases match TRBD2. V trimming: 5 bases; J trimming: 8 bases; junction bases outside the gene matches: 4. The CDR3 covers 14 residues. CDR1 and CDR2 from the germline V gene are KGHSH and LQKENI. CDR3 amino acids: CASSSGLAGYEQFF. The CDR3 region has the DNA TGTGCCAGCTCATCCGGACTAGCGGGATATGAGCAGTTCTTC. The variable domain in full, completed from reference TRBV18 and TRBJ2-1, reads NAGVMQNPRHLVRRRGQEARLRCSPMKGHSHVYWYRQLPEEGLKFMVYLQKENIIDESGMPKERFSAEFPKEGPSILRIQQVVRGDSAAYFCASSSGLAGYEQFFGPGTRLTVL.

This clone was counted a single time. This chain joins TRBV3-1 (or the pseudogene TRBV3-2) and TRBJ1-1; 8 bases line up with TRBD1. From germline, CDR1 is LGHDT and CDR2 YNNKEL (reference sequence). Losses at the gene ends were 6 bases for V and 11 bases for J; bases not matched to a gene: 14. The CDR3 contains 14 residues. CDR3 residues: CASRQTGGLGGAFF. The CDR3 bases are TGTGCCAGCAGGCAAACAGGGGGTCTGGGCGGTGCTTTCTTT.

Turning to this clone: A read error may account for a junction end that differs from germline. This rearrangement joins TRBV28 to TRBJ2-1; 7 bases map to TRBD1. This CDR3 has 16 residues. Germline lookup yields CDR1 MDHEN and CDR2 SYDVKM. CDR3 bases: TGTGCCAGCAGACTCGGGACAGTCAGCTCCTACAATGGGCAGTTCTTC. Translating it yields CASRLGTVSSYNGQFF. Looking up the rest from reference TRBV28 and TRBJ2-1 gives the full variable domain: DVKVTQSSRYLVKRTGEKVFLECVQDMDHENMFWYRQDPGLGLRLIYFSYDVKMKEKGDIPEGYSVSREKKERFSLILESASTNQTSMYLCASRLGTVSSYNGQFFGPGTRLTVL.

The genes are TRBV19 and TRBJ1-6, with D tentatively TRBD1 (6 bases). The ends were cut back, 10 bases at V and 1 base at J, with 14 bases in the middle. CDR3 size: 15 residues. CDR1 is LNHDA and CDR2 is SQIVND in the germline V gene (reference sequence). This CDR3 is CATRSRGSYNSPLHF. As DNA, the CDR3 is TGTGCCACCCGGAGCAGGGGTTCCTATAATTCACCCCTCCACTTT.

CDR3 DNA sequence: TGTGCCAGCAGCCTCGGACTAGCGGGATACACGCAGTATTTT. Protein product: CASSLGLAGYTQYF. The chain employs TRBV7-8 and TRBJ2-3, with 12 positions matching TRBD2. The CDR3 extends over 14 amino acids. Germline-derived CDR1 and CDR2 are SGHVS and FQNEAQ. The V segment lost 5 bases and the J segment 9 bases; nucleotides outside the gene matches: 6.

This sequence joins TRBV28 and TRBJ1-4; 8 bases match TRBD1. Germline CDR1 reads MDHEN; CDR2 reads SYDVKM. V shed 6 bases, J shed 8 bases, and the junction held 14 bases outside the gene matches. The CDR3 spans 16 residues. DNA of the CDR3: TGTGCCAGCAGCTCACTCGTCGACAGGGGAAGAGAAAAACTGTTTTTT. This codes for CASSSLVDRGREKLFF.

The rearrangement uses TRBV7-2 and TRBJ1-4, with 8 positions matching TRBD1. With V trimmed by 3 bases and J by 4 bases, 1 base remained unmatched. The germline V gene has CDR1 SGHTA and CDR2 FQGNSA. The CDR3 loop spans 14 amino acids. CDR3 sequence (DNA): TGTGCCAGCAGCTTTGACAGGGGTAATGAAAAACTGTTTTTT. Translated, it gives CASSFDRGNEKLFF.

The V call is TRBV7-8, the J call TRBJ2-7, with D possibly TRBD2 on 5 matching bases. The CDR3 is 17 residues long. V dropped 5 bases and J dropped 5 bases, with 25 bases sitting between them. Germline V gene data show CDR1 as SGHVS and CDR2 as FQNEAQ. CDR3 residues: CASSPPRVPYLSNEQYF. The CDR3 DNA reads TGTGCCAGCAGCCCCCCGAGGGTTCCATACCTGAGTAACGAGCAGTACTTC.

The chain joins TRBV28 to TRBJ2-2; possible D gene TRBD1, 6 bases. Germline V gives CDR1 MDHEN, CDR2 SYDVKM. The CDR3 extends over 15 amino acids. Trimming stripped 6 bases from V and 5 bases from J, with 16 bases between. Here the CDR3 reads CASREQGVETGELFF. CDR3 coding DNA: TGTGCCAGCAGGGAACAGGGAGTAGAGACCGGGGAGCTGTTTTTT.

J is TRBJ2-7 and V is TRBV29-1; TRBD1 aligns across 8 bases. The J segment lost 0 bases and the V segment lost 5 bases, leaving 3 bases of the junction unmatched. Per germline, CDR1 SQVTM and CDR2 ANQGSEA. The CDR3 totals 13 residues. The CDR3 spells CSVYTGGSYEQYF. The CDR3 region has the DNA TGCAGCGTTTACACAGGGGGCTCCTACGAGCAGTACTTC.

The chain joins TRBV14 to TRBJ2-7, with D possibly TRBD2 on 5 matching bases. Trimming stripped 6 bases from V and 5 bases from J, with 20 bases between. The CDR3 loop spans 15 amino acids. Germline loops: CDR1 SGHDN, CDR2 FVKESK. The chain's CDR3 is CASSFTLNEGDEQYF. CDR3 nucleotide sequence: TGTGCCAGCAGTTTTACCCTGAACGAGGGAGACGAGCAGTACTTC.

This chain links TRBV6-8 with TRBJ2-7; TRBD1 matches 9 bases. V shed 4 bases and J 4 bases; nucleotides not matched to a gene: 8. This CDR3 is 15 amino acids long. Germline values: CDR1 MNHGY, CDR2 SAAAGT. The CDR3 DNA sequence: TGTGCCAGCAGTTCGGGGGGACAGGGTAAATACGAGCAGTACTTC. Its protein product is CASSSGGQGKYEQYF.

The V and J genes are TRBV6-2 or TRBV6-3 and TRBJ2-7; D call uncertain. This CDR3 contains 13 residues. CDR1 and CDR2 (germline): MNHEY, SVGEGT. V was shortened by 6 bases and J by 3 bases, with 12 bases between the two germline ends. CDR3 region: CASSHNWSYEQYF. The CDR3 coding sequence is TGTGCCAGCAGCCACAATTGGAGCTACGAGCAGTACTTC.

The V gene is TRBV6-5, the J gene TRBJ2-7; 8 nucleotides match TRBD1. The V segment lost 0 bases and the J segment 6 bases; nucleotides outside the gene matches: 10. The germline gives CDR1 MNHEY, CDR2 SVGAGI. The CDR3 runs to 16 residues. This CDR3 reads CASSYSTTGGRVEQYF. The CDR3 DNA sequence: TGTGCCAGCAGTTACTCGACCACAGGGGGACGGGTCGAGCAGTACTTC.

The chain combines TRBV11-2 with TRBJ2-5, with 7 bases lining up with TRBD2. J gave up 12 bases and V 5 bases, and 9 bases lay outside the gene matches. Germline V lookup: CDR1 SGHAT, CDR2 FQNNGV. The CDR3 has 12 residues. CDR3 amino acids: CASSPISGAEYF. The CDR3 DNA is TGTGCCAGCAGCCCGATAAGCGGGGCGGAGTACTTC.

V is TRBV6-5 and J is TRBJ2-7; D is possibly TRBD1 (6 bases). The CDR3 contains 14 residues. Trimming took off 6 bases at V and 4 bases at J, with 16 bases between the two ends. Germline V lookup: CDR1 MNHEY, CDR2 SVGAGI. The CDR3 loop is CASRDSKTRYEQYF. The DNA of the CDR3 is TGTGCCAGCAGGGACAGCAAAACCCGATACGAGCAGTACTTC.

The chain has TRBV21-1 and TRBJ2-7; the table's TRBD1 call for D was not verified on the DNA. TRBV21-1 is marked as a pseudogene. This CDR3 has 20 residues. The CDR3 bases are TGTGCCAGCAGCAAGCCACCGGGACAGGGTGTCCCCCAGACATTCTACGAGCAGTACTTC. It encodes CASSKPPGQGVPQTFYEQYF.

The J gene is TRBJ2-4, the V gene TRBV19; 16 bases are a match to TRBD2. CDR1 and CDR2 from the germline V gene are LNHDA and SQIVND (reference sequence). CDR3 length equals 18 residues. V dropped 4 bases and J dropped 2; count of bases not matched to a gene: 5. The CDR3 loop reads CASSTGLAGGRTKNIQYF. CDR3 sequence (DNA): TGTGCCAGTAGTACGGGACTAGCGGGAGGGCGGACCAAAAACATTCAGTACTTC. Full variable domain (outside the CDR3, taken from reference TRBV19 and TRBJ2-4): DGGITQSPKYLFRKEGQNVTLSCEQNLNHDAMYWYRQDPGQGLRLIYYSQIVNDFQKGDIAEGYSVSREKKESFPLTVTSAQKNPTAFYLCASSTGLAGGRTKNIQYFGAGTRLSVL.

The chain employs TRBV6-1 and TRBJ2-1, with 7 bases aligning to TRBD2. Germline trimming cut 4 bases from V and 4 bases from J; bases unmatched to any gene: 10. The CDR3 contains 16 residues. CDR1 and CDR2 (germline): MNHNS, SASEGT. The CDR3 DNA reads as TGTGCCAGCAGTGTGATAGCGGGTGTGACTTACAATGAGCAGTTCTTC. Translating gives CASSVIAGVTYNEQFF.